The present T cell receptor (beta chain) was sequenced within a study of T cell responses to AZD1222 COVID-19 vaccine. Libraries were prepared by immunoSEQ multiplex PCR; TCRdb keeps only in-frame clonotypes and omits some of them. The sample consists of over 150,000 clones, roughly 92% of them appearing once. Study observations and caveats: AZD1222 recipients seropositive at baseline numbered only 5 or 6. The study sampled repertoires only after the peak T cell response. The donor cohort was predominantly white British with a female majority, and clonal diversity may have been underestimated.

As for this clone: As yet, its antigen is unknown.

The receptor's source is an adult who received the AZD1222 COVID-19 vaccine. The specimen comprised peripheral blood, sampled 28 days after the second AZD1222 dose.

The CDR3 sequence: CASSQGSQLGNQPQHF. DNA for the CDR3: TGCGCCAGCAGCCAAGGTTCACAGTTAGGCAATCAGCCCCAGCATTTT. The chain carries TRBV4-1 and TRBJ1-5; D ambiguous. Germline V gene sequence: CDR1 MGHRA, CDR2 YSYEKL. The germline V and J ends were trimmed by 1 base and 2 bases, with 12 bases remaining between them. The CDR3 has 16 residues.